This paragraph reports one T cell receptor beta chain. Its antigen is not known. The CDR3 is 14 amino acids. The V gene's germline CDR1 is MGHDK and CDR2 SYGVNS. Trimming pared 4 bases from V and 4 bases from J, leaving 13 bases between. The record originates from a study of cytomegalovirus exposure and HLA in healthy donors. The PCR contained 60 Vbeta and 13 Jbeta primers. The assay was immunoSEQ multiplex PCR, and TCRdb's table has in-frame clones only and misses some. Of roughly 130,000 clones detected, roughly 88% appear once; the ten largest clones hold about 1.8%. Points from the study as a whole: Researchers reported that three CMV-associated chains were confirmed in vitro as CMV antigen-specific. Later on, an analysis showed TCR association rates differing by HLA locus, with DRB1 the most and HLA-C the fewest.

The chain combines TRBV25-1 with TRBJ1-1; D remains ambiguous. Sequencing was carried out using PBMCs. The clonotype originates from a boy aged 5-17 years in good health and CMV-seronegative. The CDR3 loop reads CASSAVGGSTEAFF. The CDR3 DNA is TGTGCCAGCAGTGCCGTCGGCGGGTCCACTGAAGCTTTCTTT.